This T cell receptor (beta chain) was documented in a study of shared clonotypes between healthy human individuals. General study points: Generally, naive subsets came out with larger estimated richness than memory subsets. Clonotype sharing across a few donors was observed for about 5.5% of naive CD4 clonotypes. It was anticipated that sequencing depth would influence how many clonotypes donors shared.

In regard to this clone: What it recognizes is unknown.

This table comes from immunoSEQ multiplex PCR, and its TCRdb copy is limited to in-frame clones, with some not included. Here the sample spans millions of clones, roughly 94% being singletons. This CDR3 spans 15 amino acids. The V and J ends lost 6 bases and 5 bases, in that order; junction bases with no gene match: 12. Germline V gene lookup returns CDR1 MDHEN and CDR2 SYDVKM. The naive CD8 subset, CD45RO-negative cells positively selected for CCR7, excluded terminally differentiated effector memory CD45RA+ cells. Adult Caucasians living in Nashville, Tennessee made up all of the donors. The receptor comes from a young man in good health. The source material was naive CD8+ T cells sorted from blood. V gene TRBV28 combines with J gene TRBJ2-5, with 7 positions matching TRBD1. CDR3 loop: CASSQRRGGGETQYF. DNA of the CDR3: TGTGCCAGCAGCCAGCGGAGAGGGGGCGGGGAGACCCAGTACTTC.